This TCR beta chain was retrieved from a study of OX40 agonist ivuxolimab in advanced cancers. Across the whole study: The dose-escalation cohort was about 80% male, with a mean age of around 60 years, ranging roughly 23 to 85. Allowance was made for prior anti-PD-1, anti-PD-L1 or anti-CTLA-4 therapy, and roughly 39% had some.

Measured with immunoSEQ multiplex PCR; TCRdb has only the in-frame clones, and not every one. The table includes some 80,000 clones, approximately 95% detected once. The CDR3 length is 16 residues. Germline lookup yields CDR1 SQVTM and CDR2 ANQGSEA. About this clone itself: Relative to the germline gene, one junction end is altered; a read error may explain this.

This TCR derives from an adult with an advanced solid tumor such as melanoma, head and neck, liver or kidney cancer. The rearrangement uses TRBV29-1 and TRBJ2-7, with 10 nucleotides matching TRBD1. The source was CD4+ or CD8+ T cells sorted from blood, collected in a trial of the OX40 agonist ivuxolimab. The CDR3 coding sequence is TGCAGCGTTGAAACGGGACAGGGGCGAAGCCCCTACGAGCGGTACTTC. Translated: CSVETGQGRSPYERYF.